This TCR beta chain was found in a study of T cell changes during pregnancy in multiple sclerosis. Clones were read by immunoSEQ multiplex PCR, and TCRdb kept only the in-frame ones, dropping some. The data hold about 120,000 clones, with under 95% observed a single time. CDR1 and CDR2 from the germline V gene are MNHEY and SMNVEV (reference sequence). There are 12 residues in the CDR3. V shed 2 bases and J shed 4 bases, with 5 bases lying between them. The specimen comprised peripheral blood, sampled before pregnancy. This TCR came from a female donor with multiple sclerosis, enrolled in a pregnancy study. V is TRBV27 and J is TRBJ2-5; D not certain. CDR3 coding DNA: TGTGCCAGCAGTTTAACGGGAGAGACCCAGTACTTC. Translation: CASSLTGETQYF.